This T cell receptor beta chain derives from a study of cytomegalovirus exposure and HLA in healthy donors. Regarding the study as a whole: Listed as cytomegalovirus-associated were approximately 160 TCR beta chains. The classifier reportedly diagnosed cytomegalovirus status with high specificity and sensitivity.

For this clone: Antigen: not known.

Germline values: CDR1 SEHNR, CDR2 FQNEAQ (reference sequence). The CDR3 totals 15 residues. With 4 bases clipped from V and 5 bases from J, the junction kept 4 bases outside the gene matches. Separation from the 666-subject first cohort characterized the roughly 130-subject validation cohort, to which the donors belonged. Clones were sequenced by immunoSEQ multiplex PCR, and TCRdb holds only the in-frame ones, with some missing. The repertoire holds around 160,000 clones, with around four fifths as singletons. The sequenced sample consisted of PBMCs. V and J are TRBV7-9 and TRBJ2-1; 11 bases line up with TRBD2. This clonotype was sampled from a young man in good health and CMV-seropositive. This CDR3 reads CASSSSGGYNNEQFF. CDR3 DNA: TGTGCCAGCAGCTCTAGCGGGGGGTATAACAATGAGCAGTTCTTC.